This TCR beta chain came from a study of cytomegalovirus exposure and HLA in healthy donors. Notes on this clone: Its antigen remains unidentified.

Notes on the study in general: Investigators reported 150 to 200 TCR beta chains as tied to cytomegalovirus. A later analysis reportedly found that, within productive TCRs, an Asian-associated ancestry cluster had fewer N-insertions than the mean observed across the roughly 700 donors. Available immune exposure information covered CMV serostatus only. TCR beta V- and J-gene trimming, according to a later analysis, was linked to a missense DCLRE1C variant.

Researchers ran the PCR with 60 Vbeta and 13 Jbeta primers. TCRdb keeps only in-frame clones here, not all; method: immunoSEQ multiplex PCR. This table holds 100,000 to 150,000 clones, under 20% found once. The germline CDR1 and CDR2 sequences are SGHDT and YYEEEE. The CDR3 covers 14 residues. The V and J ends lost 6 bases and 5 bases respectively, with 18 bases between them. The sequenced sample was PBMCs. This receptor was obtained from a female donor in good health and CMV-seropositive. The chain links TRBV5-6 to TRBJ2-7; tentatively, D is TRBD1 (6 bases). CDR3 in amino acids: CASNHWGQEDEQYF. The CDR3 DNA follows: TGTGCCAGCAACCATTGGGGGCAAGAGGACGAGCAGTACTTC.